This TCR beta chain stems from a study of blood T cell repertoires in COVID-19. Study-level information: Nucleic acid was either cDNA or gDNA, and it came from T cells, B-cell-depleted T cells, or PBMCs.

TCRdb's copy holds only in-frame clones and misses some; the assay was immunoSEQ multiplex PCR. This table has hundreds of thousands of clones, under 90% appearing once. Germline assignment: CDR1 LNHDA and CDR2 SQIVND (reference sequence). V dropped 8 bases and J dropped 10 bases, with 19 bases sitting between them. There are 13 residues in the CDR3. The source is a woman aged 45-65 years who had been exposed to COVID-19. The chain links TRBV19 to TRBJ2-3; tentative D call: TRBD2 (5 bases). The material sequenced was PBMCs or T cells enriched from blood (not recorded which). The CDR3 is CASEAVGRGAQYF. The CDR3 DNA reads TGTGCCAGTGAAGCGGTGGGGAGAGGAGCGCAGTATTTT.